This T cell receptor beta chain was sequenced in a study of regulatory T cells in long-lasting Graves disease. Relying on iRepertoire HTBI primers and Arm-PCR of CDR3 regions, the team built TCR beta libraries. TCRdb called the multiplex PCR reads again in MiXCR, with one record for every CDR3 protein. This repertoire shows some 250,000 distinct CDR3 sequences, 15% to 20% found once; its top ten account for less than 15%. Time point meaning: newly diagnosed GD, antithyroid drugs for less than 3 months. Construction of the TCR library relied on RNA isolated from PBMCs. CDR1 and CDR2 (germline): ENHRY, SYGVKD. V shed 8 bases and J 14 bases; nucleotides not matched to a gene: 11. The CDR3 spans 12 residues. The same sample was also used in a study of T cells in Graves' hyperthyroidism and ophthalmopathy.

The sequence derives from a woman aged 25-40 years with Graves disease. The sequenced sample was peripheral blood mononuclear cells (PBMCs), obtained at new diagnosis, from a patient treated with antithyroid drugs. V is TRBV10-3 and J is TRBJ2-1; TRBD2 agrees at 8 bases. The CDR3: CAISDGGDEEFF. CDR3 sequence (DNA): TGTGCCATCTCCGACGGGGGGGACGAGGAGTTCTTC.